Described below is a single T cell receptor (beta chain) sequence and its context. Trimming removed 1 base from V and 8 bases from J; junction bases left unmatched: 0. The CDR3 extends over 13 amino acids. This specimen belongs to a study of blood T cell repertoires in COVID-19. Across the study: Samples taken during acute and convalescent COVID-19 were collected in the United States, Italy and Spain. T cells, B-cell-depleted T cells, or PBMCs provided the cDNA or gDNA that served as material.

In the source study's methods: Amplification of reference gene primers provided the estimated nucleated cell counts. Some clones are missing from TCRdb's copy, which holds only in-frame ones; the method was immunoSEQ multiplex PCR. V and J calls and clone size are given by that table; D and trimming were obtained from the DNA. The profile covers some 14,000 clones, with 83% appearing a single time and more than 15% taken by the ten largest. The sequenced sample consisted of peripheral blood. The sequence came from a man in his forties with active or convalescent COVID-19. V and J are TRBV12-3 or TRBV12-4 and TRBJ1-1; TRBD1 matches at 11 bases. The CDR3 is CASSLGTGGEAFF. DNA of the CDR3: TGTGCCAGCAGTTTAGGGACAGGGGGCGAAGCTTTCTTT.